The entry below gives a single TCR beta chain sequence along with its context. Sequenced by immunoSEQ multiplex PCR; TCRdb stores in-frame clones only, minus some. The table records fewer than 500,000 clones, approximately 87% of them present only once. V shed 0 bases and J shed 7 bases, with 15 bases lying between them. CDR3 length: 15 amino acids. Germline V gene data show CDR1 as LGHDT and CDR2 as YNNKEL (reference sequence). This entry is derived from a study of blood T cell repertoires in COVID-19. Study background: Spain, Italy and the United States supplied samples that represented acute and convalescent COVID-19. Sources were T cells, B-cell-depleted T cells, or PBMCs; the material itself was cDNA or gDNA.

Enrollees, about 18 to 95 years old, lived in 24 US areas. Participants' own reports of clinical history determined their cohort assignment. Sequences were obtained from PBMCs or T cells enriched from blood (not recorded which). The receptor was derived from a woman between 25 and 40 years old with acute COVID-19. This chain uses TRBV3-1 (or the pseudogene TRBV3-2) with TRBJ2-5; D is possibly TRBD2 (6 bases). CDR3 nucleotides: TGTGCCAGCAGCCAAGAGTCTCGGGCGGGGTTGACCCAGTACTTC. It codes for CASSQESRAGLTQYF.